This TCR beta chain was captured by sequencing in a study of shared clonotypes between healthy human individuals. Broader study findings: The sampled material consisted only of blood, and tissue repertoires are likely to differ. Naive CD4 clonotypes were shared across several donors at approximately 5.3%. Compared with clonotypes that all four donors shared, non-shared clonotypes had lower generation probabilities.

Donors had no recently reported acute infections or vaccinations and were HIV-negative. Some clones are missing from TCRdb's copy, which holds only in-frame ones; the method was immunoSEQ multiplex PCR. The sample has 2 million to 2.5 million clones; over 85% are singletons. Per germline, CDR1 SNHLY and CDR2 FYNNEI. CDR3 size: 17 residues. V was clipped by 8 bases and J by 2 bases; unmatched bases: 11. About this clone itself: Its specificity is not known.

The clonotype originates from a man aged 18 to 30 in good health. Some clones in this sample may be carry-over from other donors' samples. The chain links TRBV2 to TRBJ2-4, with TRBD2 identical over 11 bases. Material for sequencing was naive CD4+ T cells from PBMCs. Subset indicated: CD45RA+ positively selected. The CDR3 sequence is CASLLHSSGGSKNIQYF. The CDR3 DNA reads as TGTGCCAGCCTTTTGCACTCTAGCGGGGGGTCCAAAAACATTCAGTACTTC. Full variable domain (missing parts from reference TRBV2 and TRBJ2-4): EPEVTQTPSHQVTQMGQEVILRCVPISNHLYFYWYRQILGQKVEFLVSFYNNEISEKSEIFDDQFSVERPDGSNFTLKIRSTKLEDSAMYFCASLLHSSGGSKNIQYFGAGTRLSVL.